The clone carrying this T cell receptor beta chain has just a few counts. The antigen is undetermined. The junction departs from germline at one end; a sequencing error may be responsible. This entry comes from a study of T cells in Graves' hyperthyroidism and ophthalmopathy. Points from the study as a whole: A median 6.5 months before onset, the model predicted ophthalmopathy.

Per the germline V gene, CDR1 is SGHTA and CDR2 is FQGNSA. The CDR3 loop spans 15 amino acids. TCR beta CDR3 regions were amplified from RNA. During a first-round RT-PCR of the TCR CDR3, the HTBI primer set was used. TCRdb called the multiplex PCR reads again in MiXCR, with one record for every CDR3 protein. The table shows 40,000 to 60,000 distinct CDR3 sequences, with 48% occurring only once. Sequenced material: blood. The clonotype originates from a woman in her fifties or sixties with Graves' ophthalmopathy. V is TRBV7-2 and J is TRBJ2-7, with 8 bases fitting TRBD1. The CDR3 DNA reads TGTGCCAGCAGACACGGACAGGGAAGCCCCTACGTGCAGTACTTC. Encoded protein: CASRHGQGSPYVQYF.